The entry that follows covers one T cell receptor beta chain sequence. The antigen is not known. The V and J ends lost 2 bases and 0 bases respectively, with 11 bases between them. The length of the CDR3 is 15 residues. The TCR cDNA carried a universal primer site and UMIs from 5'RACE template switching. From the 5' RACE reads, TCRdb called clonotypes with MiXCR, one entry per CDR3 protein. The table records 200,000 to 300,000 distinct CDR3 sequences, over 10% of them present only once. The data originate from a study of T cells after yellow fever vaccination. Findings and caveats of the study: Once the booster was given, most primary-vaccination clones reappeared, at over 95% for CD4 and roughly 91% for CD8.

This sequence joins TRBV12-3 or TRBV12-4 and TRBJ2-7; D tentatively fits TRBD1 or TRBD2 (5 bases each). The input for sequencing was CD4+ T cells sorted from PBMCs, taken 45 days after the yellow fever booster vaccination. The clonotype was recovered from a man aged 30 to 39 who received the YFV17D yellow fever vaccine. CDR3 residues: CASSLYGGDSYEQYF. The CDR3 DNA is TGTGCCAGCAGTTTATATGGGGGAGACTCCTACGAGCAGTACTTC.